The source of this TCR beta chain is a study of T cell responses to AZD1222 COVID-19 vaccine. General study results and limits: Females outnumbered males among donors, who were mostly white British; clonal diversity was possibly underestimated.

This CDR3 has 14 residues. Germline CDR1 is SNHLY and CDR2 is FYNNEI. The V and J ends lost 1 base and 2 bases respectively, with 9 bases between them. To note about this clone: Its target is unknown.

Some clones are missing from TCRdb's copy, which holds only in-frame ones; the method was immunoSEQ multiplex PCR. The sample has 120,000 or so clones, roughly 87% seen once; the top ten hold roughly a tenth. This TCR came from an adult in good health. The sequenced sample was peripheral blood, obtained on day 0 of AZD1222 vaccination. This chain links TRBV2 with TRBJ2-7, with unresolved D. CDR3 amino acids: CASSEVMVTYEQYF. For the CDR3, the DNA is TGTGCCAGCAGTGAAGTAATGGTGACCTACGAGCAGTACTTC.